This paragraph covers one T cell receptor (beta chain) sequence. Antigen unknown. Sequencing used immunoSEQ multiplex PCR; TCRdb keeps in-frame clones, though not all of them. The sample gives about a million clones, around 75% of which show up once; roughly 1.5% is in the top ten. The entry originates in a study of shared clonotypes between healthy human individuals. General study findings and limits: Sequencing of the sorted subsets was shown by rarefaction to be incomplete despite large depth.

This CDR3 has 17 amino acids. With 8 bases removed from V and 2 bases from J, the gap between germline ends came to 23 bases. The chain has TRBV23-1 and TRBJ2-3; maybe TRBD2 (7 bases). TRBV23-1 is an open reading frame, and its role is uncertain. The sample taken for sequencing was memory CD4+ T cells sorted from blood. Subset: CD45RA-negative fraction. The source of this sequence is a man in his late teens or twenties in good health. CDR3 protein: CASGQWRGHHDTDTQYF. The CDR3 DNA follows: TGCGCCAGCGGGCAATGGCGGGGGCACCATGACACAGATACGCAGTATTTT.